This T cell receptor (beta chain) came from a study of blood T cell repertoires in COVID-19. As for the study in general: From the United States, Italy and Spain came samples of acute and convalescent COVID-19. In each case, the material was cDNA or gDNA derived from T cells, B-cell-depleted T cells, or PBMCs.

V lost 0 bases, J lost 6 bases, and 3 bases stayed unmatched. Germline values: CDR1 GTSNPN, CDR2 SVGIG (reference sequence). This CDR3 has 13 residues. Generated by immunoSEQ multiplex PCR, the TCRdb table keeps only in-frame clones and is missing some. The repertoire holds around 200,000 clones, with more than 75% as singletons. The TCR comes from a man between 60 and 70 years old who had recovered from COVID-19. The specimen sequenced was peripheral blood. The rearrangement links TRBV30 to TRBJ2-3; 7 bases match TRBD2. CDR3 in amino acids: CAWSVLGGDTQYF. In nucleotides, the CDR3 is TGTGCCTGGAGTGTACTCGGGGGGGATACGCAGTATTTT.